The source of this T cell receptor beta chain is a study of regulatory T cells in long-lasting Graves disease. CDR3 regions were amplified by Arm-PCR using iRepertoire HTBI primers to build TCR beta libraries. TCRdb reprocessed the multiplex PCR reads with MiXCR, giving one entry per CDR3 protein. The sample contains 400,000 to 500,000 distinct CDR3 sequences, roughly 17% of which appear only once. Losses at the gene ends were 5 bases for V and 5 bases for J; bases not matched to a gene: 6. Germline V lookup: CDR1 SGHVS, CDR2 FNYEAQ. The CDR3 has 15 amino acids. The time point was: newly diagnosed GD, antithyroid drugs for less than 3 months. The authors made the TCR library using RNA they extracted from PBMCs. These data were likewise used in another study, on T cells in Graves' hyperthyroidism and ophthalmopathy. That paper states: Patients with uncontrolled infections, other autoimmune diseases, pregnancy or lactation were excluded. The diagnostic basis comprised clinical symptoms, serum thyroxine and TRAb, thyroid ultrasound and orbital computed tomography. In the first-round RT-PCR of the TCR CDR3, the HTBI primer set was used. Most expanded thyroid clonotypes above 0.001 also appeared in blood.

The chain combines TRBV7-6 with TRBJ2-2; 9 nucleotides align to TRBD2. The clonotype originates from a young woman with Graves disease. This sample comprised peripheral blood mononuclear cells (PBMCs), obtained at new diagnosis, from a patient treated with antithyroid drugs. The CDR3 coding sequence is TGTGCCAGCAGCCCCGGACTAGCGATGACCGGGGAGCTGTTTTTT. This encodes CASSPGLAMTGELFF. The full variable domain, rest sourced from reference TRBV7-6 and TRBJ2-2, is GAGVSQSPRYKVTKRGQDVALRCDPISGHVSLYWYRQALGQGPEFLTYFNYEAQQDKSGLPNDRFSAERPEGSISTLTIQRTEQRDSAMYRCASSPGLAMTGELFFGEGSRLTVL.